A selection of T cell receptor beta chains follows, all from one sample in a study of regulatory T cells in long-lasting Graves disease. One entry per CDR3 protein results from TCRdb running MiXCR on the multiplex PCR reads. The sample contains 450,000 or so distinct CDR3 sequences, under 25% of which appear only once. Sequenced here: peripheral blood mononuclear cells (PBMCs), sampled when the disease was refractory, from a patient treated with antithyroid drugs. These receptors all come from a female donor with Graves disease. Each CDR3 is given with its conserved first and last residue. Fields, in order: CDR3 protein, CDR3 DNA, J gene, V gene, D gene, clone size. D genes are given only for firm matches. Some rows mark clone size as missing; the rest say once, few, many or name a class of expanded clone.

CASSSYRGPETQYF	TGTGCCAGCAGCTCCTACAGGGGGCCGGAGACCCAGTACTTC	TRBJ2-5	TRBV7-2	TRBD1	-
CASSLLSGELFF	TGTGCCAGCAGCTTACTGTCCGGGGAGCTGTTTTTT	TRBJ2-2	TRBV28	-	many
CASSGSTSVEQYF	TGCGCCAGCAGCGGCTCAACTAGCGTCGAGCAGTACTTC	TRBJ2-7	TRBV5-1	TRBD2	-
CASSLVGAPYEQYF	TGCGCCAGCAGCTTGGTAGGGGCTCCCTACGAGCAGTACTTC	TRBJ2-7	TRBV5-1	-	-
CASSLPTPYEQYF	TGCGCCAGCAGCTTACCCACACCCTACGAGCAGTACTTC	TRBJ2-7	TRBV5-1	-	few
CASSLGTSGSTNTGELFF	TGTGCCAGCAGCTTAGGGACTAGCGGGAGTACCAACACCGGGGAGCTGTTTTTT	TRBJ2-2	TRBV7-6	TRBD2	few
CSASGPRGGRRRYEQYF	TGCAGTGCTAGTGGGCCAAGGGGCGGGAGAAGACGTTACGAGCAGTACTTC	TRBJ2-7	TRBV20-1	TRBD2	few
CASRNDRRNPRYGYTF	TGTGCCAGCAGGAACGACAGGCGCAACCCGCGATATGGCTACACCTTC	TRBJ1-2	TRBV6-1	-	few
CAWSRGTNYGYTF	TGTGCCTGGAGTCGGGGGACTAACTATGGCTACACCTTC	TRBJ1-2	TRBV30	-	many
CASSLISKGYTF	TGTGCCAGCAGTTTGATATCGAAAGGCTACACCTTC	TRBJ1-2	TRBV28	-	few
CASSDWTRKTQYF	TGTGCCAGCAGCGACTGGACGCGGAAGACCCAGTACTTC	TRBJ2-5	TRBV7-2	-	many
CASSFKAGELFF	TGTGCCAGCAGTTTCAAGGCCGGGGAGCTGTTTTTT	TRBJ2-2	TRBV12-3/TRBV12-4	-	many
CASSQAGGSGANVLTF	TGTGCCAGCAGTCAAGCGGGCGGCTCTGGGGCCAACGTCCTGACTTTC	TRBJ2-6	TRBV7-2	-	few
CASSSARTNQPQHF	TGTGCCAGCAGTTCCGCGAGAACTAATCAGCCCCAGCATTTT	TRBJ1-5	TRBV6-5	-	many
CASSLGSRQPQHF	TGTGCCAGCAGCTTAGGTTCACGCCAGCCCCAGCATTTT	TRBJ1-5	TRBV7-9	-	few
CASSLSGGSKTQYF	TGTGCCAGCAGTTTATCGGGGGGGTCAAAGACCCAGTACTTC	TRBJ2-5	TRBV28	TRBD2	many
CASSPLTGLNTGELFF	TGTGCCAGCTCACCACTGACAGGGCTGAACACCGGGGAGCTGTTTTTT	TRBJ2-2	TRBV18	TRBD1	-
CASSRRETQYF	TGTGCCAGCAGCCGCCGAGAGACCCAGTACTTC	TRBJ2-5	TRBV6-1	-	few
CASSSPGLAGNEQYF	TGCGCCAGCAGCTCGCCGGGACTAGCGGGAAACGAGCAGTACTTC	TRBJ2-7	TRBV5-1	TRBD2	many
CSAGGAGEAEQYF	TGCAGTGCCGGGGGGGCAGGGGAGGCCGAGCAGTACTTC	TRBJ2-7	TRBV20-1	TRBD2	few
CASSPSAWAEAFF	TGTGCCAGCAGCCCTAGTGCGTGGGCTGAAGCTTTCTTT	TRBJ1-1	TRBV13	-	-
CASSSSRGMETFF	TGCGCCAGCAGCTCGTCACGGGGGATGGAAACTTTCTTT	TRBJ1-1	TRBV4-1	-	-
CATIGADTQYF	TGTGCCACCATCGGCGCAGATACGCAGTATTTT	TRBJ2-3	TRBV6-2/TRBV6-3	-	-
CASSLSAFNEQFF	TGTGCCAGCAGCTTATCAGCGTTCAATGAGCAGTTCTTC	TRBJ2-1	TRBV7-9	-	few
CASSPTTRLAGPETQYF	TGTGCCAGCAGCCCAACAACAAGGCTAGCGGGACCAGAGACCCAGTACTTC	TRBJ2-5	TRBV7-2	TRBD2	few
CASSSGTVEETQYF	TGTGCCAGCAGCTCGGGGACTGTAGAAGAGACCCAGTACTTC	TRBJ2-5	TRBV7-8	-	-
CASSQDDTEAFF	TGTGCCAGCAGCCAAGATGACACTGAAGCTTTCTTT	TRBJ1-1	TRBV3-1	-	many
CASSLILGNIQPQHF	TGTGCCAGCAGTTTAATATTGGGGAACATACAGCCCCAGCATTTT	TRBJ1-5	TRBV28	-	many
CASNPSKGARAFF	TGTGCCAGCAATCCCTCGAAGGGGGCAAGAGCTTTCTTT	TRBJ1-1	TRBV6-2/TRBV6-3	TRBD1	few
CAWSARTGAGNTIYF	TGTGCCTGGAGTGCCCGGACAGGGGCTGGAAACACCATATATTTT	TRBJ1-3	TRBV30	TRBD1	-
CAWRMDHGGELFF	TGTGCCTGGAGGATGGACCACGGCGGGGAGCTGTTTTTT	TRBJ2-2	TRBV30	-	-
CAGSPEASEQETQYF	TGTGCCGGCTCACCAGAGGCTAGCGAACAAGAGACCCAGTACTTC	TRBJ2-5	TRBV18	-	few
CASRETVKKVWNIQYF	TGTGCCAGCAGGGAAACAGTAAAAAAGGTTTGGAACATTCAGTACTTC	TRBJ2-4	TRBV6-1	-	many
CASSYSHLDNREAFF	TGTGCCAGCAGTTACTCCCACCTGGACAATCGGGAGGCTTTCTTT	TRBJ1-1	TRBV27	-	-
CASSYGQNQPQHF	TGTGCCAGCAGTTACGGACAGAATCAGCCCCAGCATTTT	TRBJ1-5	TRBV6-5	-	many
CASSLLTGFGSYEQYF	TGTGCCAGCAGCTTATTGACCGGATTTGGCTCCTACGAGCAGTACTTC	TRBJ2-7	TRBV7-2	-	many
CASSLDGLFEQYF	TGTGCCAGCAGTCTTGACGGGCTTTTCGAGCAGTACTTC	TRBJ2-7	TRBV28	-	many
CASSSPDKGYTGELFF	TGCGCCAGCAGCTCCCCCGACAAGGGCTACACCGGGGAGCTGTTTTTT	TRBJ2-2	TRBV5-1	-	few
CASRYQGGTEAFF	TGTGCCAGCAGATATCAGGGCGGCACTGAAGCTTTCTTT	TRBJ1-1	TRBV6-1	-	few
CATGRAGTYEQYF	TGTGCCACGGGACGGGCAGGGACCTACGAGCAGTACTTC	TRBJ2-7	TRBV28	-	many
CASTRSGITNTGELFF	TGTGCCAGCACCCGTAGCGGGATAACGAACACCGGGGAGCTGTTTTTT	TRBJ2-2	TRBV12-3/TRBV12-4	TRBD2	few
CSASSLAGVFYEQYF	TGCAGTGCTAGCTCCCTAGCGGGGGTTTTCTACGAGCAGTACTTC	TRBJ2-7	TRBV20-1	TRBD2	few
CASSSWGSGANVLTF	-	TRBJ2-6	TRBV5-6	-	-
CASSLFDRANYGYTF	TGTGCCAGCAGCTTATTCGACAGGGCTAACTATGGCTACACCTTC	TRBJ1-2	TRBV7-3	TRBD1	many
CASSTYSSLWAEAFF	TGTGCCAGCAGTACGTATTCATCATTGTGGGCTGAAGCTTTCTTT	TRBJ1-1	TRBV6-2/TRBV6-3	-	many
CASNIGVGETQYF	TGCGCCAGCAACATCGGGGTCGGAGAGACCCAGTACTTC	TRBJ2-5	TRBV5-1	-	-
CASSVDSSYNSPLHF	TGTGCCAGCAGTGTAGACAGCTCCTATAATTCACCCCTCCACTTT	TRBJ1-6	TRBV2	-	many
CSVEGLTTGELFF	TGCAGCGTTGAGGGACTTACCACCGGGGAGCTGTTTTTT	TRBJ2-2	TRBV29-1	-	-
CASSLEASGIETQYF	TGTGCCAGCAGCTTAGAGGCTAGCGGGATAGAGACCCAGTACTTC	TRBJ2-5	TRBV7-9	TRBD2	few
CASSPTGPGGYTF	TGTGCCAGCAGCCCCACAGGGCCAGGGGGCTACACCTTC	TRBJ1-2	TRBV6-1	-	-
CASSYPGGRREQYF	TGTGCCAGCAGCTACCCGGGAGGCAGGCGCGAGCAGTACTTC	TRBJ2-7	TRBV11-1	TRBD2	-
CASSYMGAPNEKLFF	TGTGCCAGCAGTTACATGGGGGCACCTAATGAAAAACTGTTTTTT	TRBJ1-4	TRBV6-9	-	many
CASTRQALSTDTQYF	TGTGCCAGCACTAGACAGGCACTTAGCACAGATACGCAGTATTTT	TRBJ2-3	TRBV12-3/TRBV12-4	-	many
CASIYGSPDTGELFF	TGTGCCAGCATTTACGGGAGTCCCGACACCGGGGAGCTGTTTTTT	TRBJ2-2	TRBV27	-	few